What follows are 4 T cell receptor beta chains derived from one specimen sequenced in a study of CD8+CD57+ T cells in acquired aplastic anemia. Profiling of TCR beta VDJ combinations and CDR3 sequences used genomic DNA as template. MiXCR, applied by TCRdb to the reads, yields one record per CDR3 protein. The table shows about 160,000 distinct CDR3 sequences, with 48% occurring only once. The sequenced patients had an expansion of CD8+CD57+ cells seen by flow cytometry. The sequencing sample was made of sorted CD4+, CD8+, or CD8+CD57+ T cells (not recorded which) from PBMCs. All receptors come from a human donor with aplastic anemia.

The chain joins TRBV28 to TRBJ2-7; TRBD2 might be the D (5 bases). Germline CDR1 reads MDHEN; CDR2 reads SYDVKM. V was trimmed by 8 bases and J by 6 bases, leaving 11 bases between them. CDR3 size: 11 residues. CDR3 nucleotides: TGTGCCAGCCGCGGGTTCTCCGAGCAGTACTTC. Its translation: CASRGFSEQYF.

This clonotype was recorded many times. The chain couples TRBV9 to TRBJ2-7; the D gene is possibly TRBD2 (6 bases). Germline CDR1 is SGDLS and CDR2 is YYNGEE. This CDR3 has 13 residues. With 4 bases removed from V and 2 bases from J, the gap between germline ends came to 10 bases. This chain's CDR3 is CASSLGSTYEQYF. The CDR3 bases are TGTGCCAGCAGCCTCGGGAGCACCTACGAGCAGTACTTC.

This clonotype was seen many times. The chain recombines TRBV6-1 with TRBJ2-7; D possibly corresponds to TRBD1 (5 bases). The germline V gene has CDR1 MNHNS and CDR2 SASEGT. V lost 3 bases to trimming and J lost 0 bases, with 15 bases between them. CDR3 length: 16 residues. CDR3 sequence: CASSDVGARLSYEQYF. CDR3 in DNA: TGTGCCAGCAGTGATGTTGGGGCCCGACTCTCCTACGAGCAGTACTTC.

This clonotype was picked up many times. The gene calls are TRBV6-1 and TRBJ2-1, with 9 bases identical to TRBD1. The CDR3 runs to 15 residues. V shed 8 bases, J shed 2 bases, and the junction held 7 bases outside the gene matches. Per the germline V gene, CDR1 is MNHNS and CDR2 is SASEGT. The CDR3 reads CASPRDRATYNEQFF. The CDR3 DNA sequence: TGTGCCAGCCCCCGGGACAGGGCCACCTACAATGAGCAGTTCTTC.